This T cell receptor (beta chain) was retrieved from a study of T cell repertoires in cytomegalovirus infection. Trimming cost V 5 bases and J 2 bases; bases outside gene matches: 5. The CDR3 length is 14 residues. TCRdb reprocessed the reads with MiXCR, giving one entry per CDR3 protein. The table records 650,000 to 900,000 distinct CDR3 sequences, just under 30% of them present only once. Notes on this clonotype: What it binds is unknown.

This material consisted of cultured CD8+ T cells from PBMCs, taken from culture after CMV antigen stimulation. The chain employs TRBV12-3 or TRBV12-4 and TRBJ2-5; 7 nucleotides agree with TRBD1. The clonotype originates from a human donor in good health (CMV status not recorded). Some clones in this sample may be carry-over from other donors' samples. The CDR3 region has the DNA TGTGCCAGCAGTCTACAGGGGAAACAAGAGACCCAGTACTTC. It encodes CASSLQGKQETQYF.